This record concerns one T cell receptor (beta chain) sequence. Antigen unknown. Profiling relied on immunoSEQ multiplex PCR, and the TCRdb table lists in-frame clones only, not all of them. Counted here are about 4,400 clones, around 70% occurring once; the ten biggest clones make up roughly 8.5%. These data come from a study of T cell clonotyping in hematopoietic cell transplantation. Study-level results: No sorting was done, leaving CD4 and CD8 contributions mixed. Broader posttransplant TCR repertoire diversity was predicted by graft donor and pretransplant recipient Inverse Simpson Index values. Pathologically expanded recipient clonotypes increased progressively from day 30 to day 180 as diversity fell.

Blood collection times were about day -28 and days 30, 100, 180 posttransplant. This CDR3 comprises 15 residues. From germline, CDR1 is LNHDA and CDR2 SQIVND (reference sequence). V was cut by 3 bases and J by 4 bases, with 16 bases left in between. This sequence originates from a male patient aged 60 to 75 who had an allogeneic stem cell transplant, so the T cells may come from the graft donor. Some clones in this sample may be carry-over from other donors' samples. The V and J genes are TRBV19 and TRBJ2-7; D possibly corresponds to TRBD1 (6 bases). The sample here was PBMCs, taken 100 days after allogeneic stem cell transplant. CDR3 bases: TGTGCCAGTAGTATGGGGTCAGGGGATTATTACGAGCAGTACTTC. Its translation: CASSMGSGDYYEQYF. Full variable domain (missing parts from reference TRBV19 and TRBJ2-7): DGGITQSPKYLFRKEGQNVTLSCEQNLNHDAMYWYRQDPGQGLRLIYYSQIVNDFQKGDIAEGYSVSREKKESFPLTVTSAQKNPTAFYLCASSMGSGDYYEQYFGPGTRLTVT.